These 4 T cell receptor beta chains originate from one sample sequenced in a study of T-cell memory formation after mild COVID-19. TCRdb passed the 5' RACE reads through MiXCR, listing each CDR3 protein once. The table includes roughly 370,000 distinct CDR3 sequences, about a sixth detected once. The sample comprised PBMCs or a T cell subset sorted from them (not recorded which). The source of these receptors is a man in his late teens or twenties who had mild COVID-19 (a few samples of this study predate the infection). Cell type and time point are not known.

In this sample, this clonotype turned up a few times. J is TRBJ1-1 and V is TRBV5-1; no reliable D call. V shed 3 bases and J shed 1 base, with 7 bases lying between them. Per germline, CDR1 SGHRS and CDR2 YFSETQ. The CDR3 loop spans 13 amino acids. CDR3 bases: TGCGCCAGCAGCTCCGGCACGAACACTGAAGCTTTCTTT. Its protein is CASSSGTNTEAFF.

The chain couples TRBV7-2 to TRBJ2-5; 14 nucleotides match TRBD2. V gave up 7 bases and J gave up 7 bases; unmatched junction bases: 5. The germline V gene encodes CDR1 SGHTA and CDR2 FQGNSA. CDR3 length equals 14 residues. The CDR3 here is CASKGTSGGGTQYF. The CDR3 DNA reads TGTGCCAGCAAAGGGACTAGCGGGGGCGGGACCCAGTACTTC. Supplemented by reference TRBV7-2 and TRBJ2-5, the full variable domain reads GAGVSQSPSNKVTEKGKDVELRCDPISGHTALYWYRQSLGQGLEFLIYFQGNSAPDKSGLPSDRFSAERTGGSVSTLTIQRTQQEDSAVYLCASKGTSGGGTQYFGPGTRLLVL.

The chain links TRBV7-2 to TRBJ2-1; no clear D gene. The CDR3 runs to 12 residues. The germline V gene has CDR1 SGHTA and CDR2 FQGNSA. Trimming shortened V by 6 bases and J by 9 bases, and 12 bases separated the two germline ends. For the CDR3, the DNA is TGTGCCAGCAGTCGACTTGGCGGTGAGCAGTTCTTC. It encodes CASSRLGGEQFF. The variable domain in full, with the rest retrieved from reference TRBV7-2 and TRBJ2-1, is GAGVSQSPSNKVTEKGKDVELRCDPISGHTALYWYRQSLGQGLEFLIYFQGNSAPDKSGLPSDRFSAERTGGSVSTLTIQRTQQEDSAVYLCASSRLGGEQFFGPGTRLTVL.

This clonotype was found a few times. The CDR3 is CASSVSGEKLFF. CDR3 nucleotide sequence: TGTGCCAGCAGCGTCTCCGGGGAAAAACTGTTTTTT. V and J are TRBV7-2 and TRBJ1-4; D unclear. The CDR3 sequence is 12 residues long. In germline, CDR1 is SGHTA, CDR2 FQGNSA. Trimming removed 5 bases from V and 8 bases from J, with 9 bases in between.